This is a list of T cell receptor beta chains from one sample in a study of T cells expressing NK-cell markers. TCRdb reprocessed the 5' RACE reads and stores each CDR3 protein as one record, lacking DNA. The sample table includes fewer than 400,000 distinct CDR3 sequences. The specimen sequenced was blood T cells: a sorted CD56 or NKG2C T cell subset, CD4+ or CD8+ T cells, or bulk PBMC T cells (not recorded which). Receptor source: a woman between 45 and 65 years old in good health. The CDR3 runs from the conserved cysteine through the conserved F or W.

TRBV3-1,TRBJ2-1,CASSQDHDIEQFF
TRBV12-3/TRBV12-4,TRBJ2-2,CASSWGQGAGELFF
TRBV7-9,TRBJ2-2,CASSLVGTGLAATGELFF
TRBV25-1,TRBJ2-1,CASMGFASYNEQFF
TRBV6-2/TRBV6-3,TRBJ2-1,CASSPNPREASSGEQFF
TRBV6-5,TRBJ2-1,CASSYSSTSNEQFF
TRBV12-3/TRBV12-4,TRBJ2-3,CASSARREGTDTQYF
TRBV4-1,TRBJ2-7,CASSHPGQVYEQYF
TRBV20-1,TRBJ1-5,CSAATVGGHQPQHF
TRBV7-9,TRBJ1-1,CASRTTGGGTEAFF
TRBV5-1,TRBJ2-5,CASSGVTGDETQYF
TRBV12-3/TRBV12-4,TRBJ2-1,CASSSSDRGRYNEQFF
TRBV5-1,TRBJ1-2,CASSMLQGLNYGYTF
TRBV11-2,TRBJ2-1,CASSSRGTAYNEQFF
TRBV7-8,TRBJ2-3,CASSLTAGSLADTQYF
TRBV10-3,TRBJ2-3,CAISEAGKETDTQYF
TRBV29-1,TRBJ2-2,CSVEPGQGGHGELFF
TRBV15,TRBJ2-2,CATSRVTRGTGELFF
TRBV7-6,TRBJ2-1,CASSSRTSGRTHNEQFF
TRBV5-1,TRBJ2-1,CASSWGRGRALNEQFF
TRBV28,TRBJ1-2,CASSLVRGGGYGYTF